This TCR beta chain comes out of a study of post-analysis software for immune sequencing data. Remarks on this clonotype: Its antigen is still unknown.

Each TCR beta cDNA library carried unique molecular identifiers. TCRdb analysed the PCR reads with MiXCR anew, one entry per CDR3 protein. Here the sample spans 650,000 to 850,000 distinct CDR3 sequences, 40% to 55% being singletons. Trimming removed 2 bases at V and 8 bases at J, with 22 bases between. The length of the CDR3 is 17 residues. CDR1 is LGHNA, CDR2 YSLEER, per germline. Findings and caveats of the study: Comparison of patients with controls showed four or five TRBV segments more frequent in patients, TRBV5-6, TRBV5-1 and TRBV20-1 among them.

Sample: blood. The clonotype originates from a girl aged 5 to 17 with multiple sclerosis. The J gene is TRBJ2-1, the V gene TRBV4-3; D is undetermined. CDR3 sequence reads: CASSQILRSEFSYEQFF. The CDR3 nucleotides are TGCGCCAGCAGCCAAATCCTCAGGTCGGAATTTTCCTATGAGCAGTTCTTC.